The sequence of this T cell receptor beta chain was determined in a study of blood T cell repertoires in COVID-19. At the level of the study: Collection of acute and convalescent COVID-19 samples took place in the United States, Italy and Spain.

Source study methods: Estimates of nucleated cell counts were drawn from the amplification of reference gene primers. This table comes from immunoSEQ multiplex PCR, and its TCRdb copy is limited to in-frame clones, with some not included. V and J calls and clone size are copied from that table; D and trimming were computed from the DNA. Among fewer than 500,000 clones listed, roughly nine tenths were seen once. This CDR3 has 15 amino acids. V was shortened by 0 bases and J by 0 bases, with 9 bases between the two germline ends. Germline CDR1 reads MNHEY; CDR2 reads SVGEGT. The V and J genes are TRBV6-2 or TRBV6-3 and TRBJ2-7; D is unclear. This clonotype originated in a woman under 30 with acute COVID-19. The material sequenced was PBMCs or T cells enriched from blood (not recorded which). The CDR3, as DNA: TGTGCCAGCAGTTACTCCTGGGCTAACTCCTACGAGCAGTACTTC. Protein sequence: CASSYSWANSYEQYF.